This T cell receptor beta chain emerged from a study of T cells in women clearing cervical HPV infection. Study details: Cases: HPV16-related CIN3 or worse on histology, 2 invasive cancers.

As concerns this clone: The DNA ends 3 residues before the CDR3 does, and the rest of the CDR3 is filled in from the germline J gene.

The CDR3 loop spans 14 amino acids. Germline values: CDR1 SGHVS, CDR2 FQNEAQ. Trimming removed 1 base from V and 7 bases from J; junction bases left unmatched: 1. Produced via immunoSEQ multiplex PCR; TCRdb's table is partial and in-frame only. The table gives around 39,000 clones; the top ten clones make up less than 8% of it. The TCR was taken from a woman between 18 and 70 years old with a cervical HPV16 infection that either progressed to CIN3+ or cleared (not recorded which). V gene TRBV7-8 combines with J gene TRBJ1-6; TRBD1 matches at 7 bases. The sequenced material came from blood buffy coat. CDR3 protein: CASSLVQGNSPLHF. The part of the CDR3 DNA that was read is TGTGCCAGCAGCTTAGTACAGGGGAATTCACCC. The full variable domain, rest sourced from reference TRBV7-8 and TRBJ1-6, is GAGVSQSPRYKVAKRGQDVALRCDPISGHVSLFWYQQALGQGPEFLTYFQNEAQLDKSGLPSDRFFAERPEGSVSTLKIQRTQQEDSAVYLCASSLVQGNSPLHFGNGTRLTVT.